Shown below are 17 T cell receptor beta chains from a single sample sequenced in a study of blood T cell repertoires in COVID-19. Assay used: immunoSEQ multiplex PCR; TCRdb lists only in-frame clones, some missing. The data hold 150,000 to 200,000 clones, with approximately 79% observed a single time. The specimen sequenced was peripheral blood. The receptors derive from a man aged 25-45 years with active or convalescent COVID-19.

This rearrangement joins TRBV11-3 to TRBJ1-1, with D possibly TRBD1 on 6 matching bases. V lost 1 base and J lost 3, with 15 bases in between. CDR3 size: 16 residues. Germline assignment: CDR1 SGHNT and CDR2 YENEEA. The CDR3: CASSLVWGLSDTEAFF. The CDR3 DNA is TGTGCCAGCAGCTTAGTATGGGGGCTGTCGGACACTGAAGCTTTCTTT.

The chain has TRBV6-5 and TRBJ2-2; 11 nucleotides align to TRBD2. The CDR3 extends over 15 amino acids. Germline trimming cut 6 bases from V and 6 bases from J; bases unmatched to any gene: 6. Germline V gene sequence: CDR1 MNHEY, CDR2 SVGAGI. As DNA, the CDR3 is TGTGCCAGCAGCTTAGCGGGAGGGGAATCCGGGGAGCTGTTTTTT. Protein: CASSLAGGESGELFF.

The rearrangement joins TRBV5-1 to TRBJ2-5; 10 positions agree with TRBD1. V was pared by 0 bases and J by 4 bases, with 0 bases of the junction left unmatched. Germline-derived CDR1 and CDR2 are SGHRS and YFSETQ. The CDR3 runs 14 residues. The CDR3 coding sequence is TGCGCCAGCAGCTTGGGGGACAGGGGAGAGACCCAGTACTTC. Protein product: CASSLGDRGETQYF.

J is TRBJ2-4 and V is TRBV27; possible D gene TRBD1, 5 bases. The germline CDR1 and CDR2 sequences are MNHEY and SMNVEV (reference sequence). Trimming took 8 bases from V and 3 from J, leaving 8 bases between them. This CDR3 is 12 amino acids long. CDR3 DNA sequence: TGTGCCAGCGGGGCAGGCAAAAACATTCAGTACTTC. Translating it yields CASGAGKNIQYF.

The chain combines TRBV19 with TRBJ1-1; 7 bases line up with TRBD1. V lost 5 bases and J lost 7; bases outside the gene matches: 10. This CDR3 is 14 amino acids long. Germline CDR1 reads LNHDA; CDR2 reads SQIVND (reference sequence). The CDR3 loop is CASSAGTDLNEAFF. As DNA, the CDR3 is TGTGCCAGTAGTGCCGGGACAGACCTAAATGAAGCTTTCTTT.

This clone was picked up one time. The rearrangement joins TRBV5-1 to TRBJ1-1; D is ambiguous. Germline V lookup: CDR1 SGHRS, CDR2 YFSETQ. Trimming shortened V by 0 bases and J by 6 bases, and 12 bases separated the two germline ends. This CDR3 region has 14 residues. The CDR3 sequence is CASSLESARAEAFF. The CDR3 DNA follows: TGCGCCAGCAGCTTGGAGTCGGCCCGGGCTGAAGCTTTCTTT.

This clone was detected once. This chain uses TRBV7-9 with TRBJ1-6; the match to TRBD1 covers 7 bases. Trimming at V came to 2 bases and at J to 9 bases, leaving 4 bases not matched to a gene. The germline CDR1 and CDR2 sequences are SEHNR and FQNEAQ (reference sequence). The CDR3 contains 14 residues. DNA for the CDR3: TGTGCCAGCAGCTTAACAAAGGGGGCTTCACCCCTCCACTTT. It encodes CASSLTKGASPLHF.

The chain is built from TRBV6-1 and TRBJ1-2, with D possibly being TRBD1 (6 bases). Trimming shortened V by 7 bases and J by 4 bases, and 19 bases separated the two germline ends. CDR1 is MNHNS, CDR2 SASEGT, per germline. The CDR3 loop spans 15 amino acids. The CDR3 nucleotides are TGTGCCAGCACTTCGGGGGGGGCGCAAAGCTATGGCTACACCTTC. Translating gives CASTSGGAQSYGYTF.

The chain carries TRBV9 and TRBJ2-5; a possible D gene is TRBD1 (6 bases). Germline V gene sequence: CDR1 SGDLS, CDR2 YYNGEE. There are 15 residues in the CDR3. The ends were cut back, 0 bases at V and 2 bases at J, with 11 bases in the middle. CDR3 in DNA: TGTGCCAGCAGCGTAGTAACAACAGGGCAAGAGACCCAGTACTTC. Residues: CASSVVTTGQETQYF.

This chain joins TRBV19 and TRBJ1-2; TRBD1 matches at 9 bases. The J segment lost 8 bases and the V segment lost 2 bases, leaving 9 bases of the junction unmatched. The CDR3 is made up of 15 amino acids. Germline V gene lookup returns CDR1 LNHDA and CDR2 SQIVND (reference sequence). CDR3 loop: CASSIRDRAADGYTF. CDR3 nucleotide sequence: TGTGCCAGTAGTATACGGGACAGGGCGGCAGACGGCTACACCTTC.

This clone has only one observation. The V and J genes are TRBV6-5 and TRBJ2-3; the match to TRBD1 covers 10 bases. Germline lookup yields CDR1 MNHEY and CDR2 SVGAGI. This CDR3 is built from 15 residues. Trimming cost V 6 bases and J 4 bases; bases outside gene matches: 7. The CDR3 reads CASRRQGATADTQYF. The CDR3 region has the DNA TGTGCCAGCAGAAGACAGGGGGCGACGGCAGATACGCAGTATTTT.

In its sample, this clone was seen a few times. The chain has TRBV10-1 and TRBJ2-3; possibly TRBD2 for D (5 bases). In germline, CDR1 is WNHNN, CDR2 SYGVQD (reference sequence). Trimming stripped 3 bases from V and 0 bases from J, with 16 bases between. There are 17 residues in the CDR3. The chain's CDR3 is CASSDGYERTSTDTQYF. The CDR3 DNA follows: TGCGCCAGCAGTGATGGGTACGAGCGGACTAGCACAGATACGCAGTATTTT.

The chain uses TRBV18 and TRBJ1-6; TRBD1 matches at 9 bases. With V trimmed by 1 base and J by 9 bases, 4 bases remained unmatched. The germline gives CDR1 KGHSH, CDR2 LQKENI. The CDR3 runs 15 residues. The CDR3 DNA reads TGTGCCAGCTCACCACTCGACAGGGGGGCTTCACCCCTCCACTTT. This gives the protein CASSPLDRGASPLHF.

This sequence joins TRBV29-1 and TRBJ1-1; D may be TRBD1 (6 bases). V lost 5 bases, J lost 0 bases, and 10 bases lay in between. CDR3 length equals 13 residues. Germline values: CDR1 SQVTM, CDR2 ANQGSEA. The DNA for the CDR3 is TGCAGCGTTCAACAGGGCCTGAACACTGAAGCTTTCTTT. This translates into CSVQQGLNTEAFF.

The sample holds one count of this clone. The V gene is TRBV12-3 or TRBV12-4, the J gene TRBJ2-3; 11 nucleotides match TRBD2. The V gene end was trimmed by 5 bases and the J gene end by 11 bases; junction bases not matched to a gene: 6. The CDR3 contains 13 residues. This CDR3 reads CASSQLLAGGQYF. In nucleotides, the CDR3 is TGTGCCAGCAGTCAACTTCTAGCGGGGGGGCAGTATTTT.

The rearrangement uses TRBV3-1 (or the pseudogene TRBV3-2) and TRBJ2-6, with 7 nucleotides matching TRBD1. Losses at the gene ends were 1 base for V and 1 base for J; bases not matched to a gene: 7. Germline V gives CDR1 LGHDT, CDR2 YNNKEL (reference sequence). The CDR3 consists of 18 residues. The CDR3 loop is CASSQGDRERSGANVLTF. As DNA, the CDR3 is TGTGCCAGCAGCCAAGGCGACAGGGAGAGGTCTGGGGCCAACGTCCTGACTTTC.

The chain carries TRBV10-2 and TRBJ1-1; 7 nucleotides align to TRBD1. The CDR3 loop spans 16 amino acids. V lost 3 bases to trimming and J lost 0 bases; unmatched junction nucleotides: 7. Germline assignment: CDR1 WSHSY and CDR2 SAAADI. The CDR3 DNA is TGCGCCAGCAGTGACTCTCCGGGACAGCTGAACACTGAAGCTTTCTTT. Its protein is CASSDSPGQLNTEAFF.